The present entry profiles one T cell receptor beta chain with its context. Its antigen remains unknown. From live CD3+CD8+TCRalphabeta+ cells, four PD-1 and/or TIGIT subsets were sorted. This sample stems from a study of circulating CD8 cells and anti-PD-1 response in melanoma. Each library started from around 14 ng of total RNA using the QIAseq Immune Repertoire TCR panel. TCRdb recomputed calls from the reads with MiXCR, one row per CDR3 protein. The repertoire holds approximately 530 distinct CDR3 sequences, with around 9.2% as singletons. Notes on the study in general: Published repertoire comparisons used only baseline and M1 samples.

Deletions cut 7 bases from V and 9 bases from J, with 18 bases between. The length of the CDR3 is 14 residues. Germline values: CDR1 LNHDA, CDR2 SQIVND (reference sequence). The source of this sequence is a human donor with melanoma. The source material was CD8+ T cells from PBMCs, sampled at baseline or after one month of anti-PD-1 therapy (not recorded which). V and J are TRBV19 and TRBJ2-2; weak D call: TRBD1 (6 bases). CDR3 coding DNA: TGTGCCAGTACGCCTTACAGGGAAAGAAGGGAGCTGTTTTTT. It translates to CASTPYRERRELFF.